The clone carrying this TCR beta chain was seen only once. This record belongs to a study of blood T cell repertoires in COVID-19. Study-level background: Samples representing acute and convalescent COVID-19 were sourced from the United States, Italy and Spain.

Germline V gene data show CDR1 as SGHNT and CDR2 as YYREEE (reference sequence). The V segment lost 2 bases and the J segment 4 bases; nucleotides outside the gene matches: 1. CDR3 length: 14 residues. In the original workflow: Quantification of nucleated cells was approximated via reference gene primer amplification. Sequenced by immunoSEQ multiplex PCR; TCRdb stores in-frame clones only, minus some. V and J calls and clone size follow that table, whereas D and trimming were derived from the DNA. The sample lists about 70,000 clones, 70% to 85% occurring once. The clonotype originates from a woman in her sixties or seventies with acute or convalescent COVID-19. The sequencing sample was made of peripheral blood. This chain uses TRBV5-4 with TRBJ2-3, with 10 bases fitting TRBD2. This CDR3 is CASSLAGGSDTQYF. The CDR3 nucleotides are TGTGCCAGCAGCTTAGCGGGGGGGTCAGATACGCAGTATTTT.